One sample yielded the 15 T cell receptor beta chains listed below, sequenced in a study of blood T cells in healthy people across ages. Alongside a J-beta primer mix, a sample-barcoded 5' primer served in a second PCR lasting about 7 to 11 cycles. TCRdb analysed the 5' RACE reads with MiXCR anew, one entry per CDR3 protein. The sample includes roughly 1,000,000 distinct CDR3 sequences, under 30% of them seen just once. The same data also went into a second study, on T cells of mothers and their children.

Sequenced input: blood. The receptors derive from a girl aged 2-9 years in good health.

This clonotype was picked up a small number of times. The chain employs TRBV28 and TRBJ2-3; TRBD2 aligns across 10 bases. CDR1 MDHEN and CDR2 SYDVKM come from the germline V gene. The CDR3 consists of 14 residues. Unmatched junction bases numbered 4, after V lost 6 bases and J lost 4 bases. CDR3 sequence: CASSKREGADTQYF. The CDR3 bases are TGTGCCAGCAGCAAGCGGGAGGGGGCAGATACGCAGTATTTT.

The chain carries TRBV6-1 and TRBJ2-5; D unresolved. Trimming pared 2 bases from V and 1 base from J, leaving 8 bases between. Germline-derived CDR1 and CDR2 are MNHNS and SASEGT. This CDR3 contains 14 residues. CDR3 nucleotides: TGTGCCAGCAGTGAATGGATACTCCAAGAGACCCAGTACTTC. Amino acid sequence: CASSEWILQETQYF.

In its sample, this clonotype was seen a few times. The gene calls are TRBV29-1 and TRBJ1-1, with 7 nucleotides matching TRBD1. V lost 2 bases, J lost 5 bases, and 5 bases stayed unmatched. Germline V gene lookup returns CDR1 SQVTM and CDR2 ANQGSEA. This CDR3 is 13 amino acids long. The CDR3 DNA is TGCAGCGTTGAAAGCCAGGGGGGGACTGAAGCTTTCTTT. Amino acid sequence: CSVESQGGTEAFF.

The chain is built from TRBV3-1 and TRBJ2-7; the D gene is possibly TRBD2 (6 bases). The V and J ends lost 6 bases and 12 bases respectively, with 21 bases between them. The CDR3 sequence is 13 residues long. CDR1 LGHDT and CDR2 YNNKEL come from the germline V gene (reference sequence). This CDR3 reads CASRRAGREGRYF. In nucleotides, the CDR3 is TGTGCCAGCAGAAGAGCGGGCCGGGAAGGGCGGTACTTC.

The CDR3 DNA reads as TGTGCCAGCAGTCTCGACAGGGTCTCTGGAAACACCATATATTTT. Residues: CASSLDRVSGNTIYF. V is TRBV3-1 and J is TRBJ1-3, with 7 bases matching TRBD1. The CDR3 contains 15 residues. In germline, CDR1 is LGHDT, CDR2 YNNKEL (reference sequence). The J segment lost 0 bases and the V segment lost 6 bases, leaving 5 bases of the junction unmatched. The full variable domain, rest sourced from reference TRBV3-1 and TRBJ1-3, is DTAVSQTPKYLVTQMGNDKSIKCEQNLGHDTMYWYKQDSKKFLKIMFSYNNKELIINETVPNRFSPKSPDKAHLNLHINSLELGDSAVYFCASSLDRVSGNTIYFGEGSWLTVV.

This clonotype was detected only a few times. The rearrangement uses TRBV5-6 and TRBJ1-2; 7 bases fit TRBD1. CDR3 length: 15 amino acids. Losses at the gene ends were 2 bases for V and 6 bases for J; bases not matched to a gene: 10. Germline V lookup: CDR1 SGHDT, CDR2 YYEEEE. The CDR3 here is CASSFNTGQTNGYTF. The CDR3 nucleotides read TGTGCCAGCAGCTTCAACACGGGACAGACAAATGGCTACACCTTC.

CDR3 sequence reads: CSAKAGQHSNQPQHF. The CDR3 DNA follows: TGCAGTGCCAAAGCGGGACAGCATAGCAATCAGCCCCAGCATTTT. The V call is TRBV20-1, the J call TRBJ1-5, with 7 bases lining up with TRBD1. The V gene's germline CDR1 is DFQATT and CDR2 SNEGSKA (reference sequence). The CDR3 is made up of 15 amino acids. Unmatched junction bases numbered 8, after V lost 6 bases and J lost 0 bases.

V and J are TRBV5-5 and TRBJ1-2; 11 nucleotides match TRBD1. The V gene end was trimmed by 6 bases and the J gene end by 3 bases; junction bases not matched to a gene: 7. CDR3 length: 15 amino acids. Germline V gene data show CDR1 as SGHKS and CDR2 as YYEKEE (reference sequence). CDR3 loop: CASKNRGQGDYGYTF. The CDR3 bases are TGTGCCAGCAAAAATCGGGGACAGGGGGACTATGGCTACACCTTC.

This clonotype appeared a few times. The genes are TRBV6-6 and TRBJ2-5, with D unresolved. The germline gives CDR1 MNHNY, CDR2 SVGAGI (reference sequence). The CDR3 length is 14 residues. V shed 2 bases and J shed 2 bases, with 9 bases lying between them. The CDR3 DNA sequence: TGTGCCAGCAGTTACGTCGGGTTTCAAGAGACCCAGTACTTC. Translated, it gives CASSYVGFQETQYF.

This clonotype was counted between two and nine times. The chain carries TRBV19 and TRBJ1-2; the D is unclear. CDR3 size: 13 residues. Germline V CDR1 and CDR2: LNHDA, SQIVND (reference sequence). With 10 bases removed from V and 5 bases from J, the gap between germline ends came to 17 bases. The DNA for the CDR3 is TGTGCCACCCGAGCGCAGGAGAATTATGGCTACACCTTC. This gives the protein CATRAQENYGYTF.

Points on this clonotype: A junction end diverges from the germline sequence, so it may reflect a read error. CDR3 bases: TGTGCCAGCAGCCTAACCCACAGCAGCAATCAGCCCCAGCATTTT. Translation: CASSLTHSSNQPQHF. J is TRBJ1-5 and V is TRBV7-3; D gene ambiguous. The CDR3 is made up of 15 amino acids. From germline, CDR1 is SGHTA and CDR2 FQGTGA. The full variable domain, in which reference TRBV7-3 and TRBJ1-5 provide the parts outside the CDR3, is GAGVSQTPSNKVTEKGKYVELRCDPISGHTALYWYRQSLGQGPEFLIYFQGTGAADDSGLPNDRFFAVRPEGSVSTLKIQRTERGDSAVYLCASSLTHSSNQPQHFGDGTRLSIL.

The chain combines TRBV12-3 or TRBV12-4 with TRBJ2-1; D gene unclear. Matching the DNA end better, TRBJ2-5 makes the J call doubtful. The CDR3 is 13 amino acids. The CDR3, as DNA: TGTGCCAGCAGTTTCGAGTTGGAGGAGACCCAGTACTTC. This codes for CASSFELEETQYF.

This rearrangement joins TRBV5-6 to TRBJ2-2; the D call may be TRBD1 or TRBD2 (5 bases each). Trimming took off 0 bases at V and 7 bases at J, with 7 bases between the two ends. CDR1 is SGHDT and CDR2 is YYEEEE in the germline V gene. The CDR3 extends over 13 amino acids. The CDR3 sequence is CASSLGGVGELFF. The CDR3 nucleotides are TGTGCCAGCAGCTTGGGAGGGGTCGGGGAGCTGTTTTTT.

In DNA, the CDR3 is TGTGCCAGCAGTTATAGCGGGGGCCTCTTCACAGATACGCAGTATTTT. Its protein is CASSYSGGLFTDTQYF. V and J are TRBV6-5 and TRBJ2-3; 9 bases align to TRBD2. CDR1 MNHEY and CDR2 SVGAGI come from the germline V gene. V shed 3 bases, J shed 2 bases, and the junction held 6 bases outside the gene matches. This CDR3 has 16 residues.

To note about this clonotype: It is unclear where the CDR3 begins or ends on the DNA, so no DNA is shown, and the CDR3 is as TCRdb lists it. This chain connects TRBV27 to TRBJ2-7; the table's D gene call, TRBD2, was not cross checked with the DNA. The CDR3 spans 13 amino acids, including both terminal residues. Germline V CDR1 and CDR2: MNHEY, SMNVEV (reference sequence). The CDR3 spells CASSWAAGSEQCF.